The 16 T cell receptor beta chains below were found in one sample sequenced in a study of shared clonotypes between healthy human individuals. Assay used: immunoSEQ multiplex PCR; TCRdb lists only in-frame clones, some missing. Here the sample spans about 1 million clones, 65% to 75% being singletons. Material for sequencing was memory CD4+ T cells sorted from blood. Regarding subset: CD45RA-negative fraction. All receptors come from a man aged 18 to 29 in good health.

This clone was detected only a few times. The V call is TRBV28, the J call TRBJ1-6, with 9 bases aligning to TRBD1. The CDR3 has 16 amino acids. With 6 bases clipped from V and 7 bases from J, the junction kept 10 bases outside the gene matches. Per the germline V gene, CDR1 is MDHEN and CDR2 is SYDVKM. CDR3 sequence reads: CASSDTRQGVNSPLHF. The DNA of the CDR3 is TGTGCCAGCAGCGATACTAGACAGGGGGTCAATTCACCCCTCCACTTT.

This CDR3 is CASSSTGQGNSPLHF. The CDR3 nucleotides read TGTGCCAGCAGCTCAACGGGACAGGGCAATTCACCCCTCCACTTT. This chain joins TRBV7-2 and TRBJ1-6; the match to TRBD1 covers 9 bases. Germline V gene sequence: CDR1 SGHTA, CDR2 FQGNSA. V was pared by 4 bases and J by 7 bases, with 5 bases of the junction left unmatched. The CDR3 spans 15 residues.

The J gene is TRBJ2-3, the V gene TRBV7-2; 9 bases are shared with TRBD2. V trimming: 4 bases; J trimming: 2 bases; junction bases outside the gene matches: 10. CDR3 length: 17 residues. Germline V lookup: CDR1 SGHTA, CDR2 FQGNSA. CDR3 in DNA: TGTGCCAGCAGCTCCATCGCCCTAGCGGGGTTCACAGATACGCAGTATTTT. As protein: CASSSIALAGFTDTQYF. Full variable domain (rest looked up from reference TRBV7-2 and TRBJ2-3): GAGVSQSPSNKVTEKGKDVELRCDPISGHTALYWYRQSLGQGLEFLIYFQGNSAPDKSGLPSDRFSAERTGGSVSTLTIQRTQQEDSAVYLCASSSIALAGFTDTQYFGPGTRLTVL.

The rearrangement uses TRBV5-1 and TRBJ2-5; possibly TRBD1 for D (6 bases). CDR1 and CDR2 (germline): SGHRS, YFSETQ. Trimming removed 0 bases at V and 2 bases at J, with 14 bases between. CDR3 length: 16 amino acids. CDR3 sequence reads: CASSLAGQTAQETQYF. CDR3 DNA sequence: TGCGCCAGCAGCTTGGCCGGACAGACGGCACAAGAGACCCAGTACTTC.

This chain uses TRBV25-1 with TRBJ2-7, with a possible D match to TRBD2 (7 bases). Deletions cut 3 bases from V and 1 base from J, with 13 bases between. CDR3 length equals 15 residues. Germline CDR1 is MGHDK and CDR2 is SYGVNS. CDR3 nucleotides: TGTGCCAGCAGTGAGGGGGGGGCCCCTTCCTACGAGCAGTACTTC. It translates to CASSEGGAPSYEQYF.

The chain has TRBV5-1 and TRBJ2-1, with D possibly being TRBD1 or TRBD2 (5 bases each). The CDR3 contains 15 residues. V shed 0 bases and J shed 4 bases, with 11 bases lying between them. CDR1 SGHRS and CDR2 YFSETQ come from the germline V gene. DNA of the CDR3: TGCGCCAGCAGCTTGGAAGCAGGGACGTACAATGAGCAGTTCTTC. Translation: CASSLEAGTYNEQFF.

This rearrangement joins TRBV6-5 to TRBJ1-6, with D unclear. The CDR3 consists of 16 residues. Trimming shortened V by 4 bases and J by 0 bases, and 10 bases separated the two germline ends. In germline, CDR1 is MNHEY, CDR2 SVGAGI. CDR3: CASSLDGSSYNSPLHF. In nucleotides, the CDR3 is TGTGCCAGCAGTTTAGACGGAAGCTCCTATAATTCACCCCTCCACTTT.

V and J are TRBV11-3 and TRBJ1-5; TRBD1 aligns across 11 bases. After removal of 7 bases from V and 8 bases from J, the junction contained 10 bases not matched to a gene. Germline-derived CDR1 and CDR2 are SGHNT and YENEEA. The CDR3 totals 15 residues. In DNA, the CDR3 is TGTGCCAGCAAACATGGACAGGGGGCTATAGAGCCCCAGCATTTT. Amino acid sequence: CASKHGQGAIEPQHF.

V is TRBV5-5 and J is TRBJ2-3; a possible D gene is TRBD1 (6 bases). V lost 2 bases and J lost 4, with 17 bases in between. Germline V CDR1 and CDR2: SGHKS, YYEKEE (reference sequence). The CDR3 is 16 amino acids. The CDR3 sequence: CASSLRYREGADTQYF. The CDR3 DNA is TGTGCCAGCAGCTTAAGGTACAGGGAAGGGGCAGATACGCAGTATTTT.

The rearrangement joins TRBV15 to TRBJ2-1; D remains ambiguous. The CDR3 loop spans 16 amino acids. Germline CDR1 and CDR2: LNHNV and YYDKDF (reference sequence). The V gene lost 0 bases and the J gene lost 2 bases, with 11 bases spanning the gap. The CDR3 spells CATSRDPRTTYNEQFF. Written as DNA, the CDR3 is TGTGCCACCAGCAGAGATCCCCGGACGACCTACAATGAGCAGTTCTTC.

The chain combines TRBV10-2 with TRBJ2-5, with 7 bases that match TRBD2. The CDR3 loop spans 14 amino acids. Losses at the gene ends were 6 bases for V and 0 bases for J; bases not matched to a gene: 4. Per the germline V gene, CDR1 is WSHSY and CDR2 is SAAADI. The CDR3 bases are TGCGCCAGCAGAAGGACTAGTGACCAAGAGACCCAGTACTTC. Its protein product is CASRRTSDQETQYF.

This chain joins TRBV4-2 and TRBJ2-1; D unresolved. Trimming removed 4 bases at V and 6 bases at J, with 10 bases between. Germline loops: CDR1 LGHNA, CDR2 YNFKEQ. CDR3 length equals 13 residues. The CDR3 loop reads CASSPRLINEQFF. In DNA, the CDR3 is TGTGCCAGCAGCCCCAGACTGATCAATGAGCAGTTCTTC.

The gene calls are TRBV4-2 and TRBJ2-6; D is unclear. Germline values: CDR1 LGHNA, CDR2 YNFKEQ. The CDR3 contains 14 residues. The ends were cut back, 1 base at V and 9 bases at J, with 10 bases in the middle. CDR3 loop: CASSQVQVGNVLTF. The CDR3 nucleotides are TGTGCCAGCAGCCAAGTCCAGGTGGGCAACGTCCTGACTTTC.

The table lists this clone with a count of one. The chain joins TRBV7-2 to TRBJ2-3, with D unclear. Germline V CDR1 and CDR2: SGHTA, FQGNSA. The CDR3 has 15 amino acids. V was pared by 2 bases and J by 2 bases, with 11 bases between. As DNA, the CDR3 is TGTGCCAGCAGCTTATTCGTCGAGGCCACAGATACGCAGTATTTT. Protein product: CASSLFVEATDTQYF.

The chain couples TRBV7-8 to TRBJ2-5; TRBD2 agrees at 10 bases. This CDR3 has 19 amino acids. Germline CDR1 and CDR2: SGHVS and FQNEAQ. The V and J ends lost 1 base and 2 bases, in that order; junction bases with no gene match: 13. CDR3 nucleotides: TGTGCCAGCAGCTTAGATAGTCACGGGTCGACTAGCGGGCAAGAGACCCAGTACTTC. This translates into CASSLDSHGSTSGQETQYF.

The chain combines TRBV7-6 with TRBJ1-1; D gene ambiguous. V lost 2 bases and J 0 bases, leaving 7 bases between the germline ends. The V gene's germline CDR1 is SGHVS and CDR2 FNYEAQ. The CDR3 consists of 14 residues. The CDR3 DNA follows: TGTGCCAGCAGCTTAACCCCAGTGAACACTGAAGCTTTCTTT. This gives the protein CASSLTPVNTEAFF. Full variable domain (rest looked up from reference TRBV7-6 and TRBJ1-1): GAGVSQSPRYKVTKRGQDVALRCDPISGHVSLYWYRQALGQGPEFLTYFNYEAQQDKSGLPNDRFSAERPEGSISTLTIQRTEQRDSAMYRCASSLTPVNTEAFFGQGTRLTVV.